This TCR beta chain is drawn from a study of blood T cell repertoires in COVID-19. Overall study context: Acute and convalescent COVID-19 specimens originated in the United States, Italy and Spain. PBMCs, B-cell-depleted T cells, or T cells provided the cDNA or gDNA that made up the material.

Seattle patients were enrolled while actively infected and followed longitudinally. CDR3 length: 14 amino acids. With V trimmed by 6 bases and J by 6 bases, 6 bases remained unmatched. From germline, CDR1 is SNHLY and CDR2 FYNNEI. In the original workflow: How many nucleated cells were present was estimated from reference gene primer amplification. Clones were read by immunoSEQ multiplex PCR, and TCRdb kept only the in-frame ones, dropping some. V, J and clone size are those of that table, while D and trimming were read from the DNA. The sample gives hundreds of thousands of clones, more than 75% of which show up once; about 6.3% is in the top ten.

Specimen: peripheral blood. The rearrangement links TRBV2 to TRBJ1-5; TRBD1 aligns across 9 bases. The clonotype originates from a woman aged 45 to 65 with COVID-19, enrolled during active disease. In nucleotides, the CDR3 is TGTGCCAGCAGAGGGGACAGGGATAGTCAGCCCCAGCATTTT. This codes for CASRGDRDSQPQHF.